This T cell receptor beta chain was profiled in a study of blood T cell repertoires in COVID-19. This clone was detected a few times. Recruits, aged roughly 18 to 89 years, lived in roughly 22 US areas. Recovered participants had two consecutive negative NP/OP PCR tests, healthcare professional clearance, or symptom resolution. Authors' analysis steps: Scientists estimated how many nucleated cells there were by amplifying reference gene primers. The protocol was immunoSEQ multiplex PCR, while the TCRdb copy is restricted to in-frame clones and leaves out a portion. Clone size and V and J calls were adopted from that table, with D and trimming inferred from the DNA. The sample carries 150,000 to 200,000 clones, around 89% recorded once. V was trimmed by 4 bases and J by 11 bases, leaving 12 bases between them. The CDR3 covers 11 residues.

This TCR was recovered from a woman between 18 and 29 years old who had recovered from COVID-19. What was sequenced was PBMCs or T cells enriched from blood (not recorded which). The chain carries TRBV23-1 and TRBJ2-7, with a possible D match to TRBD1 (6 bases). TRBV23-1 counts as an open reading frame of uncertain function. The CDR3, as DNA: TGCGCCAGCAGTCGGGGACCAGGGGAGTACTTC. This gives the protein CASSRGPGEYF.